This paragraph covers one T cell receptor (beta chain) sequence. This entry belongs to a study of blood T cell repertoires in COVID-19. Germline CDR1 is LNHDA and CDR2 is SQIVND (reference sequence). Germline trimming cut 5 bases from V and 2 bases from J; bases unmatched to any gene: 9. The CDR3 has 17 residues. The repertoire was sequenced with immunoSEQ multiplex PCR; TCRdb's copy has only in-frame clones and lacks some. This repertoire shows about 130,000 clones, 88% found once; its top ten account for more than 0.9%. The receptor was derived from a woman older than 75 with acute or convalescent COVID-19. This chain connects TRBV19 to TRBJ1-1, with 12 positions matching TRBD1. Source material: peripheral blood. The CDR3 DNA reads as TGTGCCAGTAGTCCCCCCCGGGACAGGGGGCTTAACACTGAAGCTTTCTTT. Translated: CASSPPRDRGLNTEAFF.